Presented here are 7 T cell receptor beta chains from one specimen sequenced in a study of T cells in Graves' hyperthyroidism and ophthalmopathy. It was RNA transcripts that yielded the amplified TCR beta CDR3 regions. Initially, a first-round RT-PCR of the TCR CDR3 employed the HTBI primer set. TCRdb processed the multiplex PCR reads anew with MiXCR; each CDR3 protein has one entry. The table includes approximately 640,000 distinct CDR3 sequences, about 16% detected once. Sequencing input: blood. These receptors were collected from a woman in her 30s with Graves' hyperthyroidism.

This clonotype occurred many times. The rearrangement links TRBV28 to TRBJ1-6; the D gene is possibly TRBD1 (5 bases). This CDR3 comprises 15 residues. Germline V lookup: CDR1 MDHEN, CDR2 SYDVKM. V shed 7 bases and J shed 4 bases, with 14 bases lying between them. In nucleotides, the CDR3 is TGTGCCAGCACCCCCGACAGCCCTTATAATTCACCCCTCCACTTT. This sequence encodes CASTPDSPYNSPLHF.

This chain joins TRBV30 and TRBJ1-2; the D gene is possibly TRBD1 (5 bases). Between the trimmed V and J ends, which lost 5 bases and 4 bases, there was a span of 11 bases. The germline CDR1 and CDR2 sequences are GTSNPN and SVGIG (reference sequence). The CDR3 spans 12 residues. This chain's CDR3 is CAWGQGLYGYTF. The CDR3 DNA reads as TGTGCCTGGGGCCAGGGCCTCTATGGCTACACCTTC.

This clonotype appeared many times. The chain combines TRBV2 with TRBJ2-7; D is ambiguous. This CDR3 region has 15 residues. V gave up 6 bases and J gave up 0 bases, with 15 bases separating them. CDR1 and CDR2 (germline): SNHLY, FYNNEI. This CDR3 reads CASRPGGTSSYEQYF. The CDR3 nucleotides read TGTGCCAGCAGACCGGGTGGTACAAGCTCCTACGAGCAGTACTTC.

This clonotype was found many times. The chain employs TRBV6-1 and TRBJ1-1; a possible D gene is TRBD1 (5 bases). The CDR3 spans 16 residues. Trimming took 0 bases from V and 4 from J, leaving 15 bases between them. Looked up from germline, CDR1 is MNHNS and CDR2 is SASEGT. The CDR3: CASSEARGRGSTEAFF. In DNA, the CDR3 is TGTGCCAGCAGTGAAGCGCGGGGCCGGGGGAGCACTGAAGCTTTCTTT.

This clonotype was counted many times. The CDR3 region is CSAAPITTSDNEQFF. The CDR3 bases are TGCAGTGCCGCGCCGATCACTACTAGCGACAATGAGCAGTTCTTC. This sequence joins TRBV20-1 and TRBJ2-1; TRBD2 aligns across 7 bases. CDR3 size: 15 residues. Trimming at V came to 6 bases and at J to 5 bases, leaving 13 bases not matched to a gene. Germline V gene data show CDR1 as DFQATT and CDR2 as SNEGSKA (reference sequence).

This clonotype has a count of ten or more. This sequence joins TRBV5-6 and TRBJ2-1, with D tentatively TRBD1 (6 bases). CDR1 is SGHDT, CDR2 YYEEEE, per germline. The CDR3 consists of 16 residues. Trimming cost V 0 bases and J 4 bases, with 14 bases left between them. This CDR3 reads CASSLDRANGYNEQFF. CDR3 sequence (DNA): TGTGCCAGCAGCTTGGACAGGGCAAATGGGTACAATGAGCAGTTCTTC. Together with reference TRBV5-6 and TRBJ2-1, the CDR3 gives the full variable domain: DAGVTQSPTHLIKTRGQQVTLRCSPKSGHDTVSWYQQALGQGPQFIFQYYEEEERQRGNFPDRFSGHQFPNYSSELNVNALLLGDSALYLCASSLDRANGYNEQFFGPGTRLTVL.

This clonotype showed up many times. The rearrangement links TRBV20-1 to TRBJ1-1, with 10 bases matching TRBD1. Germline V lookup: CDR1 DFQATT, CDR2 SNEGSKA (reference sequence). The CDR3 consists of 14 residues. V lost 6 bases and J lost 5; bases outside the gene matches: 9. CDR3 amino acids: CSAGGDRGGTEAFF. The DNA for the CDR3 is TGCAGTGCCGGGGGGGACAGGGGTGGGACTGAAGCTTTCTTT.